This TCR beta chain stems from a study of blood T cell repertoires in COVID-19. The overall study: Acute-phase and convalescent COVID-19 samples originated in the United States, Italy and Spain.

TCRdb keeps only in-frame clones here, not all; method: immunoSEQ multiplex PCR. The table has fewer than 250,000 clones, about 82% seen once; the top ten hold about 10%. This clone came up a few times. The germline CDR1 and CDR2 sequences are LNHDA and SQIVND (reference sequence). The junction had 1 base not matched to a gene; V was cut back by 3 bases and J by 8 bases. This CDR3 contains 14 residues. What was sequenced was peripheral blood. The gene calls are TRBV19 and TRBJ1-6, with 10 nucleotides matching TRBD1. This receptor was identified in a woman over 75 with acute or convalescent COVID-19. CDR3 protein: CASSIGTGDSPLHF. CDR3 coding DNA: TGTGCCAGTAGTATCGGGACAGGGGATTCACCCCTCCACTTT.